This is a list of T cell receptor beta chains from one sample in a study of blood T cell repertoires in COVID-19. Produced via immunoSEQ multiplex PCR; TCRdb's table is partial and in-frame only. The data hold about 340,000 clones, with about 86% observed a single time. Sequenced sample: PBMCs or T cells enriched from blood (not recorded which). These receptors all stem from a woman aged 35 to 49 with acute COVID-19. Both conserved end residues are part of each CDR3. Each record gives: D gene, clone size, J gene, V gene, CDR3 protein, CDR3 DNA. D genes are given only for firm matches. Clone sizes are given selectively: once, few, many, or a class where the clone is expanded.

>NA|NA|TRBJ2-1|TRBV21-1
CARRTRRFF
TGTGCCAGAAGGACTAGAAGGTTCTTC
>TRBD1|NA|TRBJ1-3|TRBV6-4
CASRAKGTGERGNTIYF
TGTGCCAGCAGGGCAAAAGGGACAGGGGAACGCGGAAACACCATATATTTT
>NA|NA|TRBJ1-1|TRBV18
CASSPLLGTEAFF
TGTGCCAGCTCACCACTACTAGGCACTGAAGCTTTCTTT
>NA|NA|TRBJ1-3|TRBV6-1
CASSELGGWVSGNTIYF
TGTGCCAGCAGTGAATTGGGGGGGTGGGTGTCCGGAAACACCATATATTTT
>TRBD2|NA|TRBJ2-7|TRBV4-3
CASSQDRAGRIYEQYF
TGCGCCAGCAGCCAAGATCGAGCGGGACGGATTTACGAGCAGTACTTC
>TRBD2|NA|TRBJ2-1|TRBV7-2
CASSLGGLANVNEQFF
TGTGCCAGCAGCTTAGGCGGACTAGCGAACGTAAATGAGCAGTTCTTC
>NA|NA|TRBJ2-3|TRBV19
CASSILTPGGTDTQYF
TGTGCCAGTAGTATACTGACACCCGGCGGCACAGATACGCAGTATTTT
>TRBD2|NA|TRBJ2-2|TRBV4-2
CASSQDLLAAGLGYTGELFF
TGTGCCAGCAGCCAAGACTTACTAGCGGCCGGACTGGGGTACACCGGGGAGCTGTTTTTT
>TRBD1|NA|TRBJ2-2|TRBV27
CASSFFWDRANTGELFF
TGTGCCAGCAGTTTTTTTTGGGACAGGGCGAACACCGGGGAGCTGTTTTTT
>NA|NA|TRBJ2-3|TRBV10-3
CAINGKPRQGYGSTDTQYF
TGTGCCATCAACGGTAAGCCCCGGCAGGGCTACGGTAGCACAGATACGCAGTATTTT
>TRBD2|NA|TRBJ2-2|TRBV9
CASSSRTSEDGELFF
TGTGCCAGCAGCTCAAGGACTAGCGAAGACGGGGAGCTGTTTTTT
>TRBD2|NA|TRBJ2-1|TRBV27
CASSSETSAYYNEQFF
TGTGCCAGCAGTTCCGAGACTAGCGCTTACTACAATGAGCAGTTCTTC
>TRBD2|NA|TRBJ2-3|TRBV11-2
CASSRISGRASTDTQYF
TGTGCCAGCAGCCGAATTAGCGGGAGGGCTAGCACAGATACGCAGTATTTT
>NA|NA|TRBJ1-5|TRBV4-1
CASSHHLGPNQPQHF
TGCGCCAGCAGCCATCACCTAGGCCCCAATCAGCCCCAGCATTTT
>NA|NA|TRBJ2-6|TRBV4-3
CASSQDLPGGAAGANVLTF
TGCGCCAGCAGCCAAGATCTCCCTGGGGGGGCGGCTGGGGCCAACGTCCTGACTTTC
>TRBD1|once|TRBJ1-2|TRBV18
CASSPPGQEFYGYTF
TGTGCCAGCTCGCCTCCGGGACAGGAGTTCTATGGCTACACCTTC
>NA|NA|TRBJ1-2|TRBV5-1
CASSPGSWDHYGYTF
TGCGCCAGCAGCCCAGGGTCGTGGGATCACTATGGCTACACCTTC
>NA|once|TRBJ2-7|TRBV28
CASSFPDRFNEQYF
TGTGCCAGCAGTTTTCCAGACAGGTTTAACGAGCAGTACTTC
>TRBD1|NA|TRBJ2-1|TRBV18
CASSPSGQVYNEQFF
TGTGCCAGCTCACCGTCGGGACAGGTATACAATGAGCAGTTCTTC
>TRBD1|NA|TRBJ1-5|TRBV15
CATSRGRTGGISNQPQHF
TGTGCCACCAGCAGAGGTAGGACAGGGGGCATAAGCAATCAGCCCCAGCATTTT
>NA|NA|TRBJ1-4|TRBV6-2/TRBV6-3
CASSYRRGALREKLFF
TGTGCCAGCAGTTACCGGCGGGGGGCTCTACGTGAAAAACTGTTTTTT
>TRBD1|NA|TRBJ1-2|TRBV2
CASSPQKLLKATGGFSGYTF
TGTGCCAGCTCCCCCCAAAAATTGCTAAAAGCGACAGGGGGCTTTAGTGGCTACACCTTC
>TRBD2|NA|TRBJ2-3|TRBV29-1
CSVLTSGGSTDTQYF
TGCAGCGTACTGACTAGCGGGGGGAGCACAGATACGCAGTATTTT
>TRBD1|NA|TRBJ2-5|TRBV14
CASSGQGWTREGQYF
TGTGCCAGCAGCGGACAGGGGTGGACCCGCGAGGGCCAGTACTTC
>TRBD1|NA|TRBJ1-5|TRBV29-1
CSVGDRGLVQPQHF
TGCAGCGTTGGGGACAGGGGGCTGGTTCAGCCCCAGCATTTT
>NA|NA|TRBJ1-2|TRBV9
CASSVDSAGYNGYTF
TGTGCCAGCAGCGTAGATTCGGCAGGGTATAATGGCTACACCTTC
>NA|NA|TRBJ1-2|TRBV12-2
CASRRGTGYEGYTF
TGTGCAAGTCGCCGCGGGACAGGGTACGAGGGCTACACCTTC
>NA|few|TRBJ2-4|TRBV4-1
CASSEGPGIAKNIQYF
TGCGCCAGCAGCGAAGGGCCCGGGATAGCCAAAAACATTCAGTACTTC
>TRBD1|few|TRBJ2-7|TRBV3-1/TRBV3-2
CASSPWDRGTIEQYF
TGTGCCAGCAGCCCGTGGGACAGAGGGACGATCGAGCAGTACTTC
>TRBD1|NA|TRBJ2-3|TRBV19
CASSIDREKFSTDTQYF
TGTGCCAGTAGTATCGACAGGGAGAAGTTTAGCACAGATACGCAGTATTTT
>NA|NA|TRBJ2-7|TRBV28
CASSTTADLSYEQYF
TGTGCCAGCAGTACGACAGCTGACCTCTCCTACGAGCAGTACTTC
>NA|NA|TRBJ1-5|TRBV27
CASRKGDRSNQPQHF
TGTGCCAGCAGGAAGGGGGACCGTAGCAATCAGCCCCAGCATTTT
>TRBD1|NA|TRBJ1-1|TRBV5-1
CASSRGTGETEAFF
TGCGCCAGCAGCCGCGGGACAGGGGAGACTGAAGCTTTCTTT
>TRBD2|NA|TRBJ2-2|TRBV27
CASSLIPRRTSGANTGELFF
TGTGCCAGCAGTTTAATCCCCCGACGTACTAGCGGGGCGAACACCGGGGAGCTGTTTTTT
>TRBD1|few|TRBJ2-7|TRBV5-1
CASSQGQGNYEQYF
TGCGCCAGCAGCCAGGGACAGGGGAACTACGAGCAGTACTTC
>NA|NA|TRBJ1-2|TRBV11-3
CASSLEQVRYGYTF
TGTGCCAGCAGCTTAGAACAGGTCCGCTATGGCTACACCTTC
>TRBD1|NA|TRBJ2-1|TRBV12-3/TRBV12-4
CASSITGVNEQFF
TGTGCCAGCAGCATTACAGGGGTCAATGAGCAGTTCTTC
>NA|NA|TRBJ1-1|TRBV2
CASSEAGDTSHWGTEAFF
TGTGCCAGCAGTGAAGCAGGGGACACCTCACACTGGGGCACTGAAGCTTTCTTT
>TRBD1|many|TRBJ2-7|TRBV7-2
CASSSFGQGRAEQYF
TGTGCCAGCAGCTCCTTTGGACAGGGAAGGGCCGAGCAGTACTTC
>NA|few|TRBJ2-5|TRBV7-6
CASSFQPSAKQETQYF
TGTGCCAGCAGCTTCCAACCGAGTGCTAAACAAGAGACCCAGTACTTC
>NA|NA|TRBJ1-5|TRBV2
CASSLAEDSNQPQHF
TGTGCCAGCAGTCTGGCAGAGGATAGCAATCAGCCCCAGCATTTT
>NA|NA|TRBJ1-5|TRBV27
CASSPTYRDWDHQPQHF
TGTGCCAGCAGCCCTACTTACCGGGACTGGGACCATCAGCCCCAGCATTTT
>TRBD1|once|TRBJ1-6|TRBV6-5
CASTGQGNSPLHF
TGTGCCTCCACGGGACAGGGAAATTCACCCCTCCACTTT
>NA|NA|TRBJ2-5|TRBV20-1
CSASMGKRSQTQYF
TGCAGTGCTAGTATGGGGAAGCGGTCCCAGACCCAGTACTTC
>NA|NA|TRBJ1-1|TRBV15
CATSRDSRVEAFF
TGTGCCACCAGCAGAGATAGCAGGGTTGAAGCTTTCTTT
>NA|NA|TRBJ2-7|TRBV4-3
CASSQTQGPPSYEQYF
TGCGCCAGCAGCCAAACACAGGGTCCCCCGTCCTACGAGCAGTACTTC
>TRBD1|NA|TRBJ1-1|TRBV6-2/TRBV6-3
CASSWLATGANTEAFF
TGTGCCAGCAGTTGGTTGGCCACAGGGGCGAACACTGAAGCTTTCTTT
>NA|NA|TRBJ1-2|TRBV19
CASSMGRGRYGYTF
TGTGCCAGTAGTATGGGGCGGGGGCGCTATGGCTACACCTTC
>NA|NA|TRBJ2-2|TRBV18
CASSPLIGKGANTGELFF
TGTGCCAGCTCACCACTCATCGGGAAGGGGGCGAACACCGGGGAGCTGTTTTTT
>NA|few|TRBJ1-2|TRBV29-1
CSVSPGGNYGYTF
TGCAGCGTATCCCCGGGTGGTAACTATGGCTACACCTTC
>NA|many|TRBJ2-7|TRBV21-1
CASSNGTGGGRGFYEQYF
TGTGCCAGCAGCAATGGGACAGGGGGCGGAAGGGGTTTCTACGAGCAGTACTTC
>NA|NA|TRBJ1-4|TRBV19
CASSRQTNEKLFF
TGTGCCAGTAGCCGACAGACTAATGAAAAACTGTTTTTT
>NA|NA|TRBJ1-4|TRBV7-5
CARSLQANTNATNEKLFF
TGTGCCAGAAGCTTACAGGCAAACACAAATGCAACTAATGAAAAACTGTTTTTT